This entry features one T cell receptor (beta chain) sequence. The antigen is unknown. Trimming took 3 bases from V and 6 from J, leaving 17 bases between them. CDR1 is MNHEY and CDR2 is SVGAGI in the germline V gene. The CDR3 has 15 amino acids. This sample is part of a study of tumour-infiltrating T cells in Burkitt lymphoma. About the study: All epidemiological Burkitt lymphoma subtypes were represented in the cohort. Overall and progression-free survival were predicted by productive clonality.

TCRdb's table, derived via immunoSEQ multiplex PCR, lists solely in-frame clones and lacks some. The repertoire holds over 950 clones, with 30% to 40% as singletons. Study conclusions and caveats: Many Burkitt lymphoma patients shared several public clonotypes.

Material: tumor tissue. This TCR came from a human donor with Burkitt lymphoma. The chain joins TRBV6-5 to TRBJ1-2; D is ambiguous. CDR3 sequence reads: CASSYGAVSVDGYTF. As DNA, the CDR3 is TGTGCCAGCAGTTATGGAGCTGTTTCAGTGGATGGCTACACCTTC.